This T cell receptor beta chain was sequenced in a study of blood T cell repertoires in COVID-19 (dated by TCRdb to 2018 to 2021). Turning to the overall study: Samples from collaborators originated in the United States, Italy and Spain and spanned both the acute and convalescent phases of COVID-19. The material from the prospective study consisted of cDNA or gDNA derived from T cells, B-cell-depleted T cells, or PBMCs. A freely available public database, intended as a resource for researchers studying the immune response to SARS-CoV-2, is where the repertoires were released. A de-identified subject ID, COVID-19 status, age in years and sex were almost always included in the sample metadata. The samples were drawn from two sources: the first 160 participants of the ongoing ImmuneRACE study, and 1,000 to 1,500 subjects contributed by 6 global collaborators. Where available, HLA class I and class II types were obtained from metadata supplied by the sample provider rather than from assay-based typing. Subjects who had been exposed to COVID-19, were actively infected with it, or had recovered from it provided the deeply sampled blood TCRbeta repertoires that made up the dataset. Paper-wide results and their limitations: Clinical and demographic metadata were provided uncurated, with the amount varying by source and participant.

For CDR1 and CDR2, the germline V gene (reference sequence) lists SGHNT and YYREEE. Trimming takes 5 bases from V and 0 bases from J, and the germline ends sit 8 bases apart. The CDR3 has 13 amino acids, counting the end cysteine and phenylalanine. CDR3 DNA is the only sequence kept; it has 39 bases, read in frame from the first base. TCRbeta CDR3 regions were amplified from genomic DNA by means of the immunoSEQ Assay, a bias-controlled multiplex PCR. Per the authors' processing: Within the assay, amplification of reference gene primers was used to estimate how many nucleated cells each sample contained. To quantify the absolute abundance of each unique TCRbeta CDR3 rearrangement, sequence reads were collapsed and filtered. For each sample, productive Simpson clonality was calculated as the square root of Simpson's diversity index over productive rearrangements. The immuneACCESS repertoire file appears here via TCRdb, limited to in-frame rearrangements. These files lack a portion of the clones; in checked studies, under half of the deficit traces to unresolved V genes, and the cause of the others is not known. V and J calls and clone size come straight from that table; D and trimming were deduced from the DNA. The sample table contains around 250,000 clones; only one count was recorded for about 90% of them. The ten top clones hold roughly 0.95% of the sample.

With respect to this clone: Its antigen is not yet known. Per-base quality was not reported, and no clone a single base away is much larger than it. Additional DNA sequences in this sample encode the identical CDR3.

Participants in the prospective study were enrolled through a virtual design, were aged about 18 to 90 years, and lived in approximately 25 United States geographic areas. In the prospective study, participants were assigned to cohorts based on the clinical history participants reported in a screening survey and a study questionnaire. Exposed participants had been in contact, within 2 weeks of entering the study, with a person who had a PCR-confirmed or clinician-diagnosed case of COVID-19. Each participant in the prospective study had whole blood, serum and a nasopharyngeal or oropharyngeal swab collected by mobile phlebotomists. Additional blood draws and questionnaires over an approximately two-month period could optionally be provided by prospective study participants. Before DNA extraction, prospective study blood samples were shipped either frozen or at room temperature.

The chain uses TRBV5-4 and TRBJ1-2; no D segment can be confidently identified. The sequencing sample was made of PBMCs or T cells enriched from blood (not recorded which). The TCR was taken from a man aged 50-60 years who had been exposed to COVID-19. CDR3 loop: CASSLDSNYGYTF. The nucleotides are TGTGCCAGCAGTCTGGACTCTAACTATGGCTACACCTTC.